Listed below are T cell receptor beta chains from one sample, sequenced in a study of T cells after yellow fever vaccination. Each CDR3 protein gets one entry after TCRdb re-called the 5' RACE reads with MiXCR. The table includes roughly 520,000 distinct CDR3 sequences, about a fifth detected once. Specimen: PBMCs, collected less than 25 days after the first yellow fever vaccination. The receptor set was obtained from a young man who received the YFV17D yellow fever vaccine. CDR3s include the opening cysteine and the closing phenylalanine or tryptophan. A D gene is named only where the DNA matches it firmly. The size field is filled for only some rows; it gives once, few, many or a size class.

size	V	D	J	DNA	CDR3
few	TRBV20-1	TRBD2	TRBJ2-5	TGCAGTGCTCGACTAGCGGGGCGAAGAGAGACCCAGTACTTC	CSARLAGRRETQYF
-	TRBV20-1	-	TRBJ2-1	TGCAGTGGCACAGCAAGAAATAGGTTCTACAATGAGCAGTTCTTC	CSGTARNRFYNEQFF
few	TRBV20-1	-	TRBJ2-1	TGCAGTGCTAGTTTCGATGAGCAGTTCTTC	CSASFDEQFF
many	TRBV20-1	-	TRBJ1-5	TGCAGTGCCGTCCGGGACAGCAATCAGCCCCAGCATTTT	CSAVRDSNQPQHF
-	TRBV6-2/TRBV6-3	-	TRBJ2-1	TGTGCCATCTCCCCGAGGTCCTACAATGAGCAGTTCTTC	CAISPRSYNEQFF
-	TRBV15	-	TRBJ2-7	TGTGCCACCAGCAGAGTGCCAGGTATTTACTACGAGCAGTACTTC	CATSRVPGIYYEQYF
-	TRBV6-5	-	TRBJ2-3	TGTGCCAGCAGTTCTTTAGCGGCGCAGTATTTT	CASSSLAAQYF
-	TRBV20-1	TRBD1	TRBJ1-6	TGCAGTGCACGGACAGGGGGCGGTTTGGGTTCACCCCTCCACTTT	CSARTGGGLGSPLHF
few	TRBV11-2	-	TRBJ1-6	TGTGCCAGCAGCTTCCAGTCGCGCCTCCACTTT	CASSFQSRLHF
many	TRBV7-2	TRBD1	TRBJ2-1	TGTGCCAGCAGCTTAGTCTGGCAGGGGGATAATGAGCAGTTCTTC	CASSLVWQGDNEQFF
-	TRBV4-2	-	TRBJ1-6	TGTGCCAGCAGCCCTGGGCCCTGGGATTCACCCCTCCACTTT	CASSPGPWDSPLHF
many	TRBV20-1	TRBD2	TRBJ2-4	TGCAGTGCTAGATCCCCATGGTGGGGGGGTAAAAACATTCAGTACTTC	CSARSPWWGGKNIQYF
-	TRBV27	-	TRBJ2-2	TGTGCCAGCAGTTTATCGATAAACTCTTTTCGCCGGAACACCGGGGAGCTGTTTTTT	CASSLSINSFRRNTGELFF
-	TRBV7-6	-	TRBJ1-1	TGTGCCAGCAGCTTAGCGGGTGCGGCCACTGAAGCTTTCTTT	CASSLAGAATEAFF
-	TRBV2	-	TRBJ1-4	TGTGCCAGCAGTGAAGCGCTCGGGGGGGGTGGCCTGTTTTTT	CASSEALGGGGLFF
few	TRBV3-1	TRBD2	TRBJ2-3	TGTGCCAGCGCCAAGGTACGGGGGGGAAGCACAGATACGCAGTATTTT	CASAKVRGGSTDTQYF
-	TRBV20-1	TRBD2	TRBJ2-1	TGCAGTGCTAGTCGGGCGCGGGGGGGCGTGTCCTACAATGAGCAGTTCTTC	CSASRARGGVSYNEQFF
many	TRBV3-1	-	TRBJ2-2	TGTGCCAGCAGCCAAGTGAGGAACACCGGGGAGCTGTTTTTT	CASSQVRNTGELFF
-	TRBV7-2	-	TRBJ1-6	TGTGCCAGCAGCTTAGAGGCAGCAGATTCACCCCTCCACTTT	CASSLEAADSPLHF
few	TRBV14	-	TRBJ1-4	TGTGCCAGCAGCCAGGGATCTGGTGGAAAACTGTTTTTT	CASSQGSGGKLFF
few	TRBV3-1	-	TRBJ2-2	TGTGCCAGCAGCCAAGGTTGGATCGGGGAGCTGTTTTTT	CASSQGWIGELFF
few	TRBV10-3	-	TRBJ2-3	TGTGCCATCAGTGCCGGGACTCAGGTGGCGCAGTATTTT	CAISAGTQVAQYF
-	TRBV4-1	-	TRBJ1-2	TGCGCCAGCAGCCAAGGGCTTGTGGGGAACTATGGCTACACCTTC	CASSQGLVGNYGYTF
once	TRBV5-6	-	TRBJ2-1	TGTGCCAGCAGCGCCTCTCCGATCAATGAGCAGTTCTTC	CASSASPINEQFF
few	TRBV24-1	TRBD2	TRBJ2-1	TGTGCCACCAGTGATGCTAGCGGGGGGGCGTACAATGAGCAGTTCTTC	CATSDASGGAYNEQFF
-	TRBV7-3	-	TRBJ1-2	TGTGCCAGCAGCTTCTTCCAGGCGCGACCAAACTTGGGCTATGGCTACACCTTC	CASSFFQARPNLGYGYTF
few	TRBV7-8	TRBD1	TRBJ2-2	TGTGCCAGCAGCTTAGGGTCCACAGGGGCCACCGGGGAGCTGTTTTTT	CASSLGSTGATGELFF
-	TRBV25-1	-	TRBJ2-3	TGTGCCAGCAGTGTGTTATTCGGCACAGATACGCAGTATTTT	CASSVLFGTDTQYF
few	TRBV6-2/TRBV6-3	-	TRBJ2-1	TGTGCCAGCAGTTTACAGGGCCACAATGAGCAGTTCTTC	CASSLQGHNEQFF
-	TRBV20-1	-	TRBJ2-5	TGCAGTGCTATAATCACACAGGGATCAAACGCTGAGACCCAGTACTTC	CSAIITQGSNAETQYF
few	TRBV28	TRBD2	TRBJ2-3	TGTGCCAGCAGCAAACTAGCGGGGGGAGGAGATACGCAGTATTTT	CASSKLAGGGDTQYF
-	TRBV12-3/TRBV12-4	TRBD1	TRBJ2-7	TGTGCCAGCAGTTCCTACCCGGGACAGGGGGGGGAGCAGTACTTC	CASSSYPGQGGEQYF
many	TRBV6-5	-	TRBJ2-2	TGTGCCAGCAGTTACAGTAACACCGGGGAGCTGTTTTTT	CASSYSNTGELFF
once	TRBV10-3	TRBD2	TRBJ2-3	TGTGCCATCAGTGAAGTAATCCCTAGCGGTACTAGCACAGATACGCAGTATTTT	CAISEVIPSGTSTDTQYF
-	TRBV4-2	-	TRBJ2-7	TGTGCCAGCAGCCAAGAGGTCCTTATTGGGAGCTACGAGCAGTACTTC	CASSQEVLIGSYEQYF
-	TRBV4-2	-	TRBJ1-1	TGTGCCAGCAGCCGGGTCTACCGCGGGGAGCGAGGCACTGAAGCTTTCTTT	CASSRVYRGERGTEAFF
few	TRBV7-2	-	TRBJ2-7	TGTGCCAGCAGCGTCAGACAGGCCAAAGGATCCTACGAGCAGTACTTC	CASSVRQAKGSYEQYF
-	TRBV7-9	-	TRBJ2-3	TGTGCCAGCAGCCCCCCCGGCGCACACTTGGGGGATACGCAGTATTTT	CASSPPGAHLGDTQYF
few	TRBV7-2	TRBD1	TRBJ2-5	TGTGCCAGCAGCTTCGTAGGGGGCCGGGAAGAGACCCAGTACTTC	CASSFVGGREETQYF
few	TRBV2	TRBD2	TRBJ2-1	TGTGCCAGCAGTAAAGATACAGTGTGGACTAGCGGGGGGGTGGCTGAGCAGTTCTTC	CASSKDTVWTSGGVAEQFF
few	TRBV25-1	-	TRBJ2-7	TGTGCCAGCAGTGTTTGGTCCTACGAGCAGTACTTC	CASSVWSYEQYF
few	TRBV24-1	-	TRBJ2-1	TGTGCCACCAGTGACCAAGGCCCAGGGTATGAGCAGTTCTTC	CATSDQGPGYEQFF
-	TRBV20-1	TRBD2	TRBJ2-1	TGCAGTGCTTTTAGCGGGGGGGCGAGAGAGCAGTTCTTC	CSAFSGGAREQFF
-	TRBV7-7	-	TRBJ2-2	TGTGCCAGCAGCGTACAGGGTTTGGAGCTGTTTTTT	CASSVQGLELFF
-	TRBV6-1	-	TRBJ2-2	TGTGCCAGCAGTCAGAGGGGCTTTTCGAACACCGGGGAGCTGTTTTTT	CASSQRGFSNTGELFF
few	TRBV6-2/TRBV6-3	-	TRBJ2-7	TGTGCCAGCAGCCGGGGGAGCCCTTACGAGCAGTACTTC	CASSRGSPYEQYF
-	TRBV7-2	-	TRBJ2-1	TGTGCCAGCAGCTTAGGCCGGCGGGGCACCGAGCAGTTCTTC	CASSLGRRGTEQFF
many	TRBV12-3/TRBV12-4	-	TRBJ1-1	TGTGCCAGCAGTTTCGGGGGCACTGAAGCTTTCTTT	CASSFGGTEAFF
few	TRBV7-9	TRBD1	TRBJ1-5	TGTGCCAGCAGCCCGACAGGGACTCAGCCCCAGCATTTT	CASSPTGTQPQHF
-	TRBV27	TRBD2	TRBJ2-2	TGTGCCAGCAGTTTATTGAGCGGGGGGCTACCCGGGGAGCTGTTTTTT	CASSLLSGGLPGELFF
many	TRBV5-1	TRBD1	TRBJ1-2	TGCGCCAGCAGCTCGTCCGGGACAGGGGGTGGCTACACCTTC	CASSSSGTGGGYTF
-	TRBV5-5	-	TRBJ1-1	TGTGCCAGCAGGGGGTGGACTGAAGCTTTCTTT	CASRGWTEAFF
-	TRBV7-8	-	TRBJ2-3	TGTGCCAGCAGCTTAGTGGGACGCAGAGCTGATACGCAGTATTTT	CASSLVGRRADTQYF
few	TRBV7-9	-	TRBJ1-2	TGTGCCAGCAGCGGGACGTGGACCCTATATGGCTACACCTTC	CASSGTWTLYGYTF
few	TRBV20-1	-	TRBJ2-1	TGCAGCTTCCAGGAGCGCTACAATGAGCAGTTCTTC	CSFQERYNEQFF
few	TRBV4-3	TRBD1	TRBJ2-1	TGCGCCAGCAGCCAAGATGACAGGGAGAACTACAATGAGCAGTTCTTC	CASSQDDRENYNEQFF
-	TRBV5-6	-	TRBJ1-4	TGTGCCAGCAGCTTCCAGACTGCAACTAATGAAAAACTGTTTTTT	CASSFQTATNEKLFF
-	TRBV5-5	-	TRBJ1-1	TGTGCCAGCAGCTTGCGGGGGGCGCGGGGCACCCCTGAAGCTTTCTTT	CASSLRGARGTPEAFF